This is a list of T cell receptor beta chains from one sample in a study of T cells in Graves' hyperthyroidism and ophthalmopathy. TCRdb re-analysed the multiplex PCR reads in MiXCR, keeping a single row per CDR3 protein. The profile covers hundreds of thousands of distinct CDR3 sequences, with approximately 15% appearing a single time and around 7% taken by the ten largest. Sequenced material: blood. The receptors come from a woman younger than 30 with Graves' hyperthyroidism. Both conserved end residues are part of each CDR3. The D gene is left open where the match is weak. Clone size is not always given. Where it is, it says once, few, many or a class for expanded clones.

>many|TRBJ2-7|-|TRBV4-2
CASSQAFGNAYEQYF
TGTGCCAGCAGCCAAGCCTTCGGGAATGCCTACGAGCAGTACTTC
>-|TRBJ2-1|TRBD1|TRBV6-1
CASILGTGYNEQFF
TGTGCCAGCATCCTCGGGACAGGTTACAATGAGCAGTTCTTC
>many|TRBJ1-2|-|TRBV3-1
CASSITDGVSYGYTF
TGTGCCAGCAGCATTACCGACGGGGTTTCCTATGGCTACACCTTC
>few|TRBJ1-4|-|TRBV19
CASMRQRNEKLFF
TGTGCCAGTATGAGGCAGCGTAATGAAAAACTGTTTTTT
>many|TRBJ2-5|-|TRBV25-1
CASSVGGKQETQYF
TGTGCCAGCAGTGTTGGCGGAAAGCAAGAGACCCAGTACTTC
>many|TRBJ2-5|TRBD2|TRBV18
CASSQTSSQETQYF
TGTGCCAGCTCTCAGACTAGCAGCCAAGAGACCCAGTACTTC
>many|TRBJ2-3|TRBD2|TRBV11-2
CASSLGGTRSTDTQYF
TGTGCCAGCAGCTTAGGAGGGACTAGATCCACAGATACGCAGTATTTT
>-|TRBJ1-4|-|TRBV19
CASSIGQRDEKLFF
TGTGCCAGTAGTATAGGACAGCGTGATGAAAAACTGTTTTTT
>many|TRBJ2-7|TRBD1|TRBV20-1
CSARSTGGSGEQYF
TGCAGTGCCAGGAGTACAGGGGGTTCCGGCGAGCAGTACTTC
>many|TRBJ1-5|-|TRBV12-3/TRBV12-4
CASSFAGGRPQHF
TGTGCCAGCAGTTTCGCGGGGGGTCGGCCCCAGCATTTT
>-|TRBJ2-1|TRBD1|TRBV5-1
CASMRTGGIEQFF
TGCGCCAGCATGAGGACAGGGGGCATTGAGCAGTTCTTC
>many|TRBJ2-1|-|TRBV9
CASSLGAGVHNEQFF
TGTGCCAGCAGCCTGGGGGCGGGGGTTCACAATGAGCAGTTCTTC
>many|TRBJ2-3|TRBD2|TRBV20-1
CSPRRAGAIPDTQYF
TGCAGTCCAAGAAGGGCGGGAGCGATACCAGATACGCAGTATTTT
>many|TRBJ2-7|TRBD2|TRBV11-1
CASSLARLAFDEQYF
TGTGCCAGCAGCTTAGCGCGACTAGCGTTCGACGAGCAGTACTTC
>many|TRBJ2-3|TRBD1|TRBV11-3
CASRPGGGTDTQYF
TGTGCCAGCAGACCAGGGGGTGGTACAGATACGCAGTATTTT
>few|TRBJ2-3|TRBD1|TRBV6-5
CASSYSGQGKDTQYF
TGTGCCAGCAGTTACTCCGGACAGGGAAAAGATACGCAGTATTTT
>-|TRBJ2-2|-|TRBV5-4
CASGRQNTGELFF
TGTGCCAGCGGGCGACAGAACACCGGGGAGCTGTTTTTT